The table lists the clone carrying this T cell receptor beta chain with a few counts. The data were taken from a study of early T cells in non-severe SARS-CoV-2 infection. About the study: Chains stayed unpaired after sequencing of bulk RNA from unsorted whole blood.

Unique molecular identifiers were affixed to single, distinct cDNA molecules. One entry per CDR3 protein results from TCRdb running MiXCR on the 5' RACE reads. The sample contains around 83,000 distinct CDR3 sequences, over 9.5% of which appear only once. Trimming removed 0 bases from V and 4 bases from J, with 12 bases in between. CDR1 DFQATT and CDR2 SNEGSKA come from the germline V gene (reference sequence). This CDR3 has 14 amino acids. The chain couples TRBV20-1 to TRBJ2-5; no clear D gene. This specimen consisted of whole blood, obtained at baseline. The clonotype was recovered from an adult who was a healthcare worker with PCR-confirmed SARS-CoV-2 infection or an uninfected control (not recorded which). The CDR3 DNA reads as TGCAGTGCTAGAGACGACCTCTTCCTAGAGACCCAGTACTTC. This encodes CSARDDLFLETQYF.